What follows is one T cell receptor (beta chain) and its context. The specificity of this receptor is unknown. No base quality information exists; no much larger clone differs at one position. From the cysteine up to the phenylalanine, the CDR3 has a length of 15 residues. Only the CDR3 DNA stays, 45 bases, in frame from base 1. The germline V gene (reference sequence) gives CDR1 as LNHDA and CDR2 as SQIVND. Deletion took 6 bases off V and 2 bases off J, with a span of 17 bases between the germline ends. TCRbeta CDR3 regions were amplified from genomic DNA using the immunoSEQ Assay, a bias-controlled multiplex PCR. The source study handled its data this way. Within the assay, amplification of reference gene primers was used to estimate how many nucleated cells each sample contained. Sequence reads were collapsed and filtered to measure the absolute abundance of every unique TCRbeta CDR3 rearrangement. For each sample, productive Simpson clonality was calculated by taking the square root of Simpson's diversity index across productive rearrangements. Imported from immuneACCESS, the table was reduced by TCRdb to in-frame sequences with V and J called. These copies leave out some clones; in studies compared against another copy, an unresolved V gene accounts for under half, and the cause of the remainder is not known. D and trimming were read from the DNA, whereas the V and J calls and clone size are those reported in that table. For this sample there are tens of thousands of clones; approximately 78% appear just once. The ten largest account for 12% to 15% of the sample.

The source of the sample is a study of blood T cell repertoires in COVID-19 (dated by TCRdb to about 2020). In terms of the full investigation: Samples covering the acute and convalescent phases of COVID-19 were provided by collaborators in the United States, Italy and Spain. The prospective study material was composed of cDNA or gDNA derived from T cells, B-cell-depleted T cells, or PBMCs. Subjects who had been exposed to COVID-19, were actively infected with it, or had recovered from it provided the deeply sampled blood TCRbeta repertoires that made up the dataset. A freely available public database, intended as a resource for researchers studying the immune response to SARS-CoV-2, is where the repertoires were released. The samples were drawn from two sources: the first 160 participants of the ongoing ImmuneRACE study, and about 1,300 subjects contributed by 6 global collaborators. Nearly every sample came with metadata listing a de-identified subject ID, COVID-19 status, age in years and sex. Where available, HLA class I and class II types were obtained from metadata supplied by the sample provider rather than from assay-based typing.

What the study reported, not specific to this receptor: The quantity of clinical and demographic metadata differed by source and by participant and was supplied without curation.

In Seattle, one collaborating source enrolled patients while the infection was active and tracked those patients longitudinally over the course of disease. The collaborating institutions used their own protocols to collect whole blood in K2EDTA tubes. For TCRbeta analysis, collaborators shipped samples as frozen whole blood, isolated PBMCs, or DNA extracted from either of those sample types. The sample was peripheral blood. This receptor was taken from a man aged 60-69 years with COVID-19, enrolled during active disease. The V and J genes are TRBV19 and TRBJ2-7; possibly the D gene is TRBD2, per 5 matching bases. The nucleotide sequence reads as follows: TGTGCCAGTAGCCCACTCGGCGGAGGTACCTACGAGCAGTACTTC. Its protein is CASSPLGGGTYEQYF.